This TCR beta chain was profiled in a study of Tregs in tolerant kidney transplant recipients. The assay was immunoSEQ multiplex PCR, and TCRdb's table has in-frame clones only and misses some. Here the sample spans 200,000 to 300,000 clones, 80% to 85% being singletons. As for this clone: Its antigen is not known.

V lost 0 bases and J lost 7, with 14 bases in between. Germline CDR1 reads SGHRS; CDR2 reads YFSETQ. The CDR3 has 15 residues. Study results and caveats: Expanding Tregs on activated donor B cells appeared to best identify donor-specific TCRbeta clones.

Material for sequencing was CD4+ T cells from blood. The rearrangement uses TRBV5-1 and TRBJ2-4, with TRBD2 as a possible D gene (6 bases). This TCR derives from a human donor in good health. The CDR3 protein is CASSLGGGEGNIQYF. The DNA of the CDR3 is TGCGCCAGCAGCTTGGGAGGCGGGGAAGGGAACATTCAGTACTTC.